A single sample is the source of the 5 T cell receptor beta chains below, sequenced in a study of identical twins. Each CDR3 protein gets one entry after TCRdb re-called the 5' RACE reads with MiXCR. The sample carries roughly 690,000 distinct CDR3 sequences, 5.5% to 7.5% recorded once. The sequencing input was naive T cells sorted from blood. All receptors derive from a man aged 18 to 29 in good health.

In its sample, this clonotype was seen many times. This chain uses TRBV15 with TRBJ2-5; tentative D call: TRBD1 (5 bases). CDR1 is LNHNV and CDR2 is YYDKDF in the germline V gene (reference sequence). V was trimmed by 2 bases and J by 3 bases, leaving 13 bases between them. CDR3 length: 15 residues. For the CDR3, the DNA is TGTGCCACCAGCAGACCCAGGACACTTGAAGAGACCCAGTACTTC. Protein product: CATSRPRTLEETQYF.

CDR3 DNA sequence: TGTGCCAGCAGCTTAGCAAAAATGGTAGCGGGGGGCGCAGATACGCAGTATTTT. It yields the protein CASSLAKMVAGGADTQYF. This chain joins TRBV7-2 and TRBJ2-3, with 10 positions matching TRBD2. With 0 bases clipped from V and 4 bases from J, the junction kept 10 bases outside the gene matches. From germline, CDR1 is SGHTA and CDR2 FQGNSA. CDR3 length equals 18 residues.

The chain is built from TRBV10-3 and TRBJ2-1; weak D call: TRBD1 (10 bases). CDR3 size: 19 residues. V was trimmed by 4 bases and J by 4 bases, leaving 26 bases between them. Germline V gene lookup returns CDR1 ENHRY and CDR2 SYGVKD. The CDR3 spells CAISGTGGSGSSPYNEQFF. Here the CDR3 DNA reads TGTGCCATCAGTGGGACAGGGGGTAGCGGGAGCAGCCCGTACAATGAGCAGTTCTTC.

This clonotype appeared a few times. V usage is TRBV29-1 and J usage is TRBJ2-2; D gene uncertain. The germline CDR1 and CDR2 sequences are SQVTM and ANQGSEA. This CDR3 has 13 residues. V was pared by 7 bases and J by 0 bases, with 9 bases between. In DNA, the CDR3 is TGCAGCGCCGCCAACTCGAACACCGGGGAGCTGTTTTTT. Translated: CSAANSNTGELFF.

Many counts were recorded for this clonotype. The rearrangement links TRBV6-6 to TRBJ2-7; D gene uncertain. Germline-derived CDR1 and CDR2 are MNHNY and SVGAGI (reference sequence). This CDR3 spans 13 amino acids. V was clipped by 5 bases and J by 2 bases, with 10 bases between them. This CDR3 reads CASSRRFTYEQYF. CDR3 bases: TGTGCCAGCAGTCGGCGCTTTACCTACGAGCAGTACTTC.